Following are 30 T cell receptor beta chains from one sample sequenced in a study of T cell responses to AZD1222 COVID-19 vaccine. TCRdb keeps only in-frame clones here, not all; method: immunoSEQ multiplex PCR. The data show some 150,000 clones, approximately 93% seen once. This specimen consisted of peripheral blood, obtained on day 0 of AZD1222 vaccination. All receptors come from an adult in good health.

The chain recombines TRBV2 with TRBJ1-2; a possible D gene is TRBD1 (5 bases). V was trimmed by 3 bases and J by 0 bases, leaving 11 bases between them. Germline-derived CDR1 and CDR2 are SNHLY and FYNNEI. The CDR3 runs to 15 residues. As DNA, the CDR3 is TGTGCCAGCAGTGAGAACTTAGGGGCTAACTATGGCTACACCTTC. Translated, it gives CASSENLGANYGYTF.

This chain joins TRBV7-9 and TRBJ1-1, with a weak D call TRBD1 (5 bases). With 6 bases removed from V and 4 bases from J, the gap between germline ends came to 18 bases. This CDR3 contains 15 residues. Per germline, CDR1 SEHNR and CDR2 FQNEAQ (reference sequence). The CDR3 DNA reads TGTGCCAGCAGTTTTTTAGGAAGTAGGGGCACTGAAGCTTTCTTT. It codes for CASSFLGSRGTEAFF.

The CDR3 nucleotides read TGTGCCAGTAGTCCACTCGGGACTAGCGGCTACAATGAGCAGTTCTTC. Translation gives CASSPLGTSGYNEQFF. The rearrangement links TRBV19 to TRBJ2-1; 11 bases are shared with TRBD2. CDR3 length: 16 residues. The junction had 6 bases not matched to a gene; V was cut back by 5 bases and J by 3 bases. CDR1 LNHDA and CDR2 SQIVND come from the germline V gene (reference sequence).

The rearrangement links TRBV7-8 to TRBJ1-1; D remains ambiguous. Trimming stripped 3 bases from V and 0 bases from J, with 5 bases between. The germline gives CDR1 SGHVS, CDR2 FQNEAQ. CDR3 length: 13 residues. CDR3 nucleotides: TGTGCCAGCAGCTTCCGTCTGAACACTGAAGCTTTCTTT. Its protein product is CASSFRLNTEAFF.

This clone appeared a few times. The CDR3 DNA is TGTGCCAGCTCACCAGCCACAGATACGCAGTATTTT. Protein: CASSPATDTQYF. This rearrangement joins TRBV18 to TRBJ2-3; D not resolved. This CDR3 spans 12 amino acids. Germline lookup yields CDR1 KGHSH and CDR2 LQKENI. Deletions cut 2 bases from V and 2 bases from J, with 2 bases between.

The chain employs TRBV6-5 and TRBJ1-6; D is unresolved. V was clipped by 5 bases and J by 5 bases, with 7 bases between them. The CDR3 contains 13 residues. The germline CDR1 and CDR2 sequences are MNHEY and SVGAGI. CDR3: CASSPRNNSPLHF. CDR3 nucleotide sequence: TGTGCCAGCAGTCCACGGAATAATTCACCCCTCCACTTT.

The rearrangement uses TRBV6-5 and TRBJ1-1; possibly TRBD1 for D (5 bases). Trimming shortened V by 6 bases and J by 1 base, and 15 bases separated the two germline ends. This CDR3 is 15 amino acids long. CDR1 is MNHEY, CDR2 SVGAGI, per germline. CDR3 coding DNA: TGTGCCAGCAGAGACCCCGGGGCCGCGAACACTGAAGCTTTCTTT. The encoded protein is CASRDPGAANTEAFF.

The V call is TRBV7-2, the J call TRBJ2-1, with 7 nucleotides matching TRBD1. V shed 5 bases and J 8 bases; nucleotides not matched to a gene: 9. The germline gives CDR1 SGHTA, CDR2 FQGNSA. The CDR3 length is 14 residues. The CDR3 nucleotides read TGTGCCAGCAGCCCCCAAACAGGGGCCGATGAGCAGTTCTTC. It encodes CASSPQTGADEQFF.

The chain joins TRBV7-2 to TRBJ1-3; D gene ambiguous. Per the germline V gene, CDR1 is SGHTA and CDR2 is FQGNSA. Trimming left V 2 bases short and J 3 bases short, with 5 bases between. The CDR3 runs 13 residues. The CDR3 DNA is TGTGCCAGCAGCTTACAGAATGGAAACACCATATATTTT. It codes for CASSLQNGNTIYF.

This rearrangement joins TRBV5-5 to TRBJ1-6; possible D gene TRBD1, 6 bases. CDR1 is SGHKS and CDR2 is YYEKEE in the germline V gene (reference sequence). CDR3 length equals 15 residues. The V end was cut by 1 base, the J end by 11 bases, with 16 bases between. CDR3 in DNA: TGTGCCAGCAGCTTGATGTCAGGGGAAAGAACACCCCTCCACTTT. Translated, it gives CASSLMSGERTPLHF. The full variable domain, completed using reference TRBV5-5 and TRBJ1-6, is DAGVTQSPTHLIKTRGQQVTLRCSPISGHKSVSWYQQVLGQGPQFIFQYYEKEERGRGNFPDRFSARQFPNYSSELNVNALLLGDSALYLCASSLMSGERTPLHFGNGTRLTVT.

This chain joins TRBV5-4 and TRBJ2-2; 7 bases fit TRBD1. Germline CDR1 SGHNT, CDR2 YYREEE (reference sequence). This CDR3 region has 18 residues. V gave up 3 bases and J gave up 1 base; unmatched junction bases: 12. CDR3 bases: TGTGCCAGCAGCTCGAACCGGCTACAGGGGTGGAACACCGGGGAGCTGTTTTTT. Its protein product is CASSSNRLQGWNTGELFF.

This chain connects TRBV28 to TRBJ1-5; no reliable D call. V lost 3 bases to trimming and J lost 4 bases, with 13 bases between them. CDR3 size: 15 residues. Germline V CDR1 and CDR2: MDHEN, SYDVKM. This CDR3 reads CASSLGGGPNQPQHF. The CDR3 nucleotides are TGTGCCAGCAGTTTGGGTGGCGGGCCGAATCAGCCCCAGCATTTT.

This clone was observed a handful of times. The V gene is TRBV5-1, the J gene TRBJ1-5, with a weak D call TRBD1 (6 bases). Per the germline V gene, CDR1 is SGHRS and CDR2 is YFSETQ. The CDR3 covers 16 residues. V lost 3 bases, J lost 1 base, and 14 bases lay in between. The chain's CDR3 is CASSWGPAGSNQPQHF. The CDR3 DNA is TGCGCCAGCAGCTGGGGGCCTGCAGGCAGCAATCAGCCCCAGCATTTT.

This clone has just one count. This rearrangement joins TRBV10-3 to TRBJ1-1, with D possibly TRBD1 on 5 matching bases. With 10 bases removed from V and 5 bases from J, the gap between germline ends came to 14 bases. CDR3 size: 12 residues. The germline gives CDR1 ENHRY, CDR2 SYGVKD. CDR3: CATAGSRTEAFF. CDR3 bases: TGTGCCACGGCAGGGAGTAGGACTGAAGCTTTCTTT.

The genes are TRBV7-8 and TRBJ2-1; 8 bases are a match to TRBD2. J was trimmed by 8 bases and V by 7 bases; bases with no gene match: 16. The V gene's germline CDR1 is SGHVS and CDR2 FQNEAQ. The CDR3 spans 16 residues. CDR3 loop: CASTGGRNPVFDEQFF. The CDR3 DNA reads TGTGCCAGCACGGGGGGGCGTAACCCGGTTTTCGATGAGCAGTTCTTC.

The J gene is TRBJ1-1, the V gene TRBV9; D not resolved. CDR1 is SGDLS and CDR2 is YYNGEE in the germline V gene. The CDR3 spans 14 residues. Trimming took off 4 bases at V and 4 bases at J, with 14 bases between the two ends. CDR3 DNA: TGTGCCAGCAGCCTCGGGGTCCGGGGCACTGAAGCTTTCTTT. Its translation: CASSLGVRGTEAFF.

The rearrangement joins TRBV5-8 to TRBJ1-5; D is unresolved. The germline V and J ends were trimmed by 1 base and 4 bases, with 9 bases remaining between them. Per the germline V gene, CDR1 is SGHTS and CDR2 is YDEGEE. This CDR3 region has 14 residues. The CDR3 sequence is CASSLSSLNQPQHF. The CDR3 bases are TGTGCCAGCAGCTTGTCTTCCCTAAATCAGCCCCAGCATTTT. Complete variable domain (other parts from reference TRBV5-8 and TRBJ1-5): EAGVTQSPTHLIKTRGQQATLRCSPISGHTSVYWYQQALGLGLQFLLWYDEGEERNRGNFPPRFSGRQFPNYSSELNVNALELEDSALYLCASSLSSLNQPQHFGDGTRLSIL.

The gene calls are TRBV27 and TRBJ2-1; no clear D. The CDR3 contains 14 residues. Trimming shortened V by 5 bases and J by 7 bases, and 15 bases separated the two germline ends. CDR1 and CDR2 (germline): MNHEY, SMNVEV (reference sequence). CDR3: CASSLPRLGNEQFF. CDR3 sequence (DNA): TGTGCCAGCAGTCTTCCCAGACTGGGAAATGAGCAGTTCTTC.

The CDR3 spells CASRYRGTVWEKLFF. Written as DNA, the CDR3 is TGTGCCAGCAGATACAGGGGTACCGTTTGGGAAAAACTGTTTTTT. The chain links TRBV6-2 or TRBV6-3 to TRBJ1-4; 7 bases fit TRBD1. V trimming: 6 bases; J trimming: 8 bases; junction bases outside the gene matches: 12. Germline V gene sequence: CDR1 MNHEY, CDR2 SVGEGT. The CDR3 consists of 15 residues.

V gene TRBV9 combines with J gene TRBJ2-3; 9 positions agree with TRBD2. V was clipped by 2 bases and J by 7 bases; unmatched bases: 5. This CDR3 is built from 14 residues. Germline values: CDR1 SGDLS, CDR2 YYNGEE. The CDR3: CASSVDSGGHTQYF. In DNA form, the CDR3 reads TGTGCCAGCAGCGTGGATAGCGGGGGACATACGCAGTATTTT.

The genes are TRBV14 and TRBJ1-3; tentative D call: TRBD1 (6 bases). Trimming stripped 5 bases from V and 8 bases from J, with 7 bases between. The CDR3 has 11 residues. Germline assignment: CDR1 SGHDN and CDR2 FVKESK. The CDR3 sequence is CASSRGYTIYF. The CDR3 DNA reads TGTGCCAGCAGCAGGGGGTACACCATATATTTT.

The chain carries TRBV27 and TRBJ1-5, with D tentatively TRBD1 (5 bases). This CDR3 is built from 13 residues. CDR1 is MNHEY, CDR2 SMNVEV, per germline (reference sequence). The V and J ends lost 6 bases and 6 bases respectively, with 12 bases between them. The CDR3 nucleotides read TGTGCCAGCAGCACGGGGAGGGGTCAGCCCCAGCATTTT. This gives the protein CASSTGRGQPQHF.

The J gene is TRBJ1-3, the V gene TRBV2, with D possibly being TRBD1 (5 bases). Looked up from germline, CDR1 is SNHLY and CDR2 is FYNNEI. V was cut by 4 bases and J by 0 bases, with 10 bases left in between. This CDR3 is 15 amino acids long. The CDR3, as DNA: TGTGCCAGCAGTGTGGGACTCATCTCTGGAAACACCATATATTTT. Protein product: CASSVGLISGNTIYF.

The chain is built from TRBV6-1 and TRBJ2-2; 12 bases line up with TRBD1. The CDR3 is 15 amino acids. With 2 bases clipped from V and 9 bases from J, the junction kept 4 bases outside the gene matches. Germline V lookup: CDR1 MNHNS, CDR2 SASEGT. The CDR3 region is CASSEYGTGGRELFF. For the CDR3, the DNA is TGTGCCAGCAGTGAATACGGGACAGGGGGCCGGGAGCTGTTTTTT.

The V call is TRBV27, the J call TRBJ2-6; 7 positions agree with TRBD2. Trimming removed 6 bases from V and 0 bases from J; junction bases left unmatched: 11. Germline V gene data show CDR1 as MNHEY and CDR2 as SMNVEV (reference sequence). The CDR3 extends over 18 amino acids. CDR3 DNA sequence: TGTGCCAGCAGCCGTTGGGGGGGAGGCGACTCTGGGGCCAACGTCCTGACTTTC. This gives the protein CASSRWGGGDSGANVLTF.

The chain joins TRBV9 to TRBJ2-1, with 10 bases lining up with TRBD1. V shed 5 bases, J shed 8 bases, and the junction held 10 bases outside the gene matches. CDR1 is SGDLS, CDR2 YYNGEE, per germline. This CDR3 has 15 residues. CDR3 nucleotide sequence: TGTGCCAGCAGACCCGGACAGGGGGAGGTCGATGAGCAGTTCTTC. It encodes CASRPGQGEVDEQFF.

CDR3 amino acids: CASGLVAAGPDFAFF. Written as DNA, the CDR3 is TGTGCTAGTGGTTTGGTCGCTGCAGGGCCTGATTTCGCTTTCTTT. The chain combines TRBV12-5 with TRBJ1-1, with D possibly TRBD1 on 5 matching bases. CDR3 size: 15 residues. The ends were cut back, 0 bases at V and 11 bases at J, with 19 bases in the middle. Per the germline V gene, CDR1 is LGHNT and CDR2 is FRNRAP.

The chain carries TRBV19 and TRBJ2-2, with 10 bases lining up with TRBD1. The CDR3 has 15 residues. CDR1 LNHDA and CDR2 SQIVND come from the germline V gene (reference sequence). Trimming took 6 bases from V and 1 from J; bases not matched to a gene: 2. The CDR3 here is CASRRDRGNTGELFF. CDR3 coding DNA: TGTGCCAGTAGGAGGGACAGGGGGAACACCGGGGAGCTGTTTTTT.

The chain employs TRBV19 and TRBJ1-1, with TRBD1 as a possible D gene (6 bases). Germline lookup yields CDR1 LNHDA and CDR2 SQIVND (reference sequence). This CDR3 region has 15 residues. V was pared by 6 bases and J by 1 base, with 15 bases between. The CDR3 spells CASRAMGGANTEAFF. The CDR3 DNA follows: TGTGCCAGTAGGGCAATGGGGGGGGCGAACACTGAAGCTTTCTTT.

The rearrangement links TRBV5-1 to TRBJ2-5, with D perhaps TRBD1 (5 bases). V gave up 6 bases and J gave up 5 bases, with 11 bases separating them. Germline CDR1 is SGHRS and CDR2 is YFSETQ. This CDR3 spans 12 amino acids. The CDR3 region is CASTLGRETQYF. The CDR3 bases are TGCGCCAGCACTCTGGGGCGGGAGACCCAGTACTTC.